A selection of T cell receptor beta chains follows, all from one sample in a study of T cell responses to AZD1222 COVID-19 vaccine. Data came from immunoSEQ multiplex PCR; TCRdb stores just in-frame clones and leaves some out. The repertoire holds tens of thousands of clones, around nine tenths seen once, with roughly 5.9% in the top ten. This specimen was peripheral blood, taken 28 days after the second AZD1222 dose. Receptors were obtained from an adult who received the AZD1222 COVID-19 vaccine. Each CDR3 is given with its conserved first and last residue. The size field is filled for only some rows; it gives once, few, many or a size class.

. | TRBJ2-1 | TRBV28 | CASRTLGVVKQFF
. | TRBJ2-1 | TRBV7-3 | CASSLQGTYNEQFF
. | TRBJ2-3 | TRBV3-1/TRBV3-2 | CASSQAALAVTDTQYF
once | TRBJ1-2 | TRBV18 | CASSPHWSYGYTF
. | TRBJ2-7 | TRBV7-2 | CASSLTPGGSYEQYF
. | TRBJ1-3 | TRBV5-5 | CASSLAFLVNSGNTIYF
. | TRBJ2-7 | TRBV4-1 | CASSQTGTGFYEQYF
. | TRBJ1-2 | TRBV2 | CATLGQGTGLSGYTF
. | TRBJ1-1 | TRBV4-2 | CASSQTGISNTEAFF
. | TRBJ1-5 | TRBV5-1 | CASSLSAGDSEPQHF
. | TRBJ1-1 | TRBV12-3/TRBV12-4 | CASRQGYTEAFF
. | TRBJ1-1 | TRBV5-1 | CASSTQTGNTEAFF
. | TRBJ1-1 | TRBV14 | CASSPRGGGITEAFF
. | TRBJ2-2 | TRBV19 | CASTSTIAGELFF
. | TRBJ1-4 | TRBV6-1 | CASSESFTNEKLFF
. | TRBJ1-6 | TRBV3-1/TRBV3-2 | CASSQDPGWPLHF
. | TRBJ2-1 | TRBV5-3 | CARKSEGLAFF
few | TRBJ2-7 | TRBV14 | CASSQAIRDLSYEQYF
. | TRBJ1-2 | TRBV5-5 | CASSNRQGSGYTF
. | TRBJ1-4 | TRBV18 | CASSPSAGGEKLFF
few | TRBJ2-1 | TRBV9 | CASSVESVYNEQFF
once | TRBJ2-3 | TRBV7-2 | CASSLEGAYRDTQYF
once | TRBJ2-7 | TRBV19 | CASSIGKGAYEQYF
once | TRBJ2-7 | TRBV12-1 | CASSFEVWAGGKRKPSYEQYF
few | TRBJ1-5 | TRBV28 | CASLWGKGFYQPQHF
. | TRBJ2-2 | TRBV19 | CASSMQANTGELFF
. | TRBJ2-5 | TRBV19 | CASQLLAGGRETQYF
once | TRBJ2-7 | TRBV19 | CASSNGLAGAYEQYF
. | TRBJ1-3 | TRBV28 | CASRGQGYSGNTIYF
. | TRBJ2-1 | TRBV4-1 | CASSHGLVAGDEQFF
. | TRBJ2-6 | TRBV7-9 | CASSLVTGPGANVLTF
. | TRBJ2-2 | TRBV5-1 | CASSHGGTGELFF
. | TRBJ2-1 | TRBV5-5 | CASSSDMVSYNEQFF
. | TRBJ1-3 | TRBV27 | CASSFRGSGNTIYF
. | TRBJ1-5 | TRBV2 | CASSEEGGNQPQHF
. | TRBJ1-1 | TRBV6-5 | CASRATANTEAFF
. | TRBJ1-2 | TRBV25-1 | CASRGGANYGYTF
. | TRBJ2-7 | TRBV7-8 | CASSQGLYSYEQYF
. | TRBJ1-1 | TRBV4-1 | CASSDTRGTNTEAFF
. | TRBJ1-5 | TRBV6-4 | CASSPDSAGQPQHF
. | TRBJ1-6 | TRBV7-2 | CASSLAEGRGLPLHF
. | TRBJ2-7 | TRBV11-3 | CASSLRGQGQYEQYF
few | TRBJ2-7 | TRBV30 | CAWRKRTYEQYF
. | TRBJ2-1 | TRBV19 | CASRSRPGLPYDEQFF
. | TRBJ2-3 | TRBV7-8 | CASSPRTSGGAFADTQYF
. | TRBJ1-3 | TRBV19 | CASSTTGGAGNTIYF
. | TRBJ1-1 | TRBV6-5 | CASTDGSIGRTEAFF
. | TRBJ2-7 | TRBV10-3 | CAIKGTGGTYEQYF
. | TRBJ2-2 | TRBV9 | CASSVQSRDTGELFF
. | TRBJ1-1 | TRBV6-6 | CASPRGQGAVPAEAFF
once | TRBJ2-5 | TRBV5-1 | CASSSVPGLAATQYF
. | TRBJ1-1 | TRBV7-3 | CASSLNKGPNTEAFF
few | TRBJ1-2 | TRBV27 | CASSSAGGTGYTF
. | TRBJ1-2 | TRBV5-6 | CASSSPRQGPYGYTF
. | TRBJ1-5 | TRBV10-3 | CAIREDGFNQPQHF
. | TRBJ1-2 | TRBV28 | CASSSQGLLYGYTF
. | TRBJ1-1 | TRBV11-2 | CASSLDGGYTEAFF
. | TRBJ2-3 | TRBV5-4 | CASSSSGSTDTQYF
. | TRBJ2-7 | TRBV2 | CASKRESPEQYF